Below, one T cell receptor (beta chain) is given with its context. The PCR had 60 Vbeta and 13 Jbeta primers. Profiled with immunoSEQ multiplex PCR; TCRdb holds only in-frame clones, not every one. Here the sample spans around 190,000 clones, approximately 82% being singletons. The source of the sample is a study of cytomegalovirus exposure and HLA in healthy donors. V was pared by 7 bases and J by 1 base, with 11 bases between. The CDR3 length is 14 residues. Germline values: CDR1 SGHVS, CDR2 FQNEAQ. Sequenced material: PBMCs. The clonotype originates from a girl aged 2-15 years in good health and CMV-seropositive. The chain is built from TRBV7-8 and TRBJ1-5, with D uncertain. CDR3 DNA sequence: TGTGCCAGCACCCCTGACGGGAGCAATCAGCCCCAGCATTTT. This translates into CASTPDGSNQPQHF.